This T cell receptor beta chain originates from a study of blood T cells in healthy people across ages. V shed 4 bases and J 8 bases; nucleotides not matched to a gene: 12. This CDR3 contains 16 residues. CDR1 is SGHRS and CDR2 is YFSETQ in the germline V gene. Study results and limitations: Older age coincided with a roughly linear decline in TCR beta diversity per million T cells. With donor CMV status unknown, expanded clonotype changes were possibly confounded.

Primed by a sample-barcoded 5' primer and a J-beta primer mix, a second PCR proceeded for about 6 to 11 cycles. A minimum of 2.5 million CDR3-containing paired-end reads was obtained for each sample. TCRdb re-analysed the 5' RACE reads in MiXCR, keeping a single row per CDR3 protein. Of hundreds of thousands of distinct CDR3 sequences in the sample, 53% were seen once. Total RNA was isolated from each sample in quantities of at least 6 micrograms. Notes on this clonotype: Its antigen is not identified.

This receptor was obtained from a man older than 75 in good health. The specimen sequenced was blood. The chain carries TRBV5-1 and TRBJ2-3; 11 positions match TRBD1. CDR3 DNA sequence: TGCGCCAGCAGCATAACGGGACAGGGGGTTGCGGTTACGCAGTATTTT. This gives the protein CASSITGQGVAVTQYF.